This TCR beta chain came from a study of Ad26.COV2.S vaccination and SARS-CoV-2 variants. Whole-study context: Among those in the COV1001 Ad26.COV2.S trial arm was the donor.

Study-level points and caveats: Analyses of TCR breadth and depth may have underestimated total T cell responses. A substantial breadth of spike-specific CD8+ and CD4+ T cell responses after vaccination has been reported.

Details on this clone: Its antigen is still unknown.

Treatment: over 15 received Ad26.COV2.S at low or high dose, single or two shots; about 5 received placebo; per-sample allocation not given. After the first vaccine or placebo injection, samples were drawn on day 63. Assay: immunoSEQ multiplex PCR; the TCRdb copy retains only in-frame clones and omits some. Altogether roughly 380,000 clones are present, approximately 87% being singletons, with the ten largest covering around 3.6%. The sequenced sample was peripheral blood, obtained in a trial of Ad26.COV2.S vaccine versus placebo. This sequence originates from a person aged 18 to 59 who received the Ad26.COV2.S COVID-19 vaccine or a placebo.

CDR3 DNA sequence: TGTGCCAGCAGCCGGACTAGTCCTGGGTACAATGAGCAGTTCTTC. Translated, it gives CASSRTSPGYNEQFF. This chain links TRBV11-1 with TRBJ2-1; 7 nucleotides match TRBD2. Trimming took 5 bases from V and 4 from J; bases not matched to a gene: 8. Germline V lookup: CDR1 SGHAT, CDR2 FQDESV (reference sequence). The CDR3 sequence is 15 residues long.